One and the same sample provided the 10 T cell receptor beta chains below, sequenced in a study of blood T cell repertoires in COVID-19. Profiled with immunoSEQ multiplex PCR; TCRdb holds only in-frame clones, not every one. In the table there are under 200,000 clones, around four fifths of which are singletons. The material sequenced was peripheral blood. Receptors were obtained from a man in his forties who had recovered from COVID-19.

The chain uses TRBV18 and TRBJ1-4; 7 bases line up with TRBD1. Trimming removed 6 bases from V and 7 bases from J; junction bases left unmatched: 5. The CDR3 length is 13 residues. Per the germline V gene, CDR1 is KGHSH and CDR2 is LQKENI. The CDR3 region has the DNA TGTGCCAGCTCTGGACAGGATGGTGAAAAACTGTTTTTT. It codes for CASSGQDGEKLFF.

This chain connects TRBV3-1 (or the pseudogene TRBV3-2) to TRBJ2-3; TRBD2 matches at 8 bases. V trimming: 4 bases; J trimming: 4 bases; junction bases outside the gene matches: 10. The CDR3 is made up of 16 amino acids. Germline V lookup: CDR1 LGHDT, CDR2 YNNKEL (reference sequence). Here the CDR3 reads CASSRYGAGEADTQYF. In DNA form, the CDR3 reads TGTGCCAGCAGCCGTTATGGAGCGGGGGAAGCAGATACGCAGTATTTT.

The chain couples TRBV7-2 to TRBJ2-7, with D tentatively TRBD2 (6 bases). Germline CDR1 SGHTA, CDR2 FQGNSA. Deletions cut 4 bases from V and 4 bases from J, with 8 bases between. This CDR3 has 12 residues. This chain's CDR3 is CASSSAGYEQYF. The CDR3 region has the DNA TGTGCCAGCAGCTCTGCGGGGTACGAGCAGTACTTC.

The CDR3 protein is CASSDRSSYEQYF. The CDR3 DNA sequence: TGTGCCAGCTCGGACAGGAGCTCCTACGAGCAGTACTTC. The V gene is TRBV18, the J gene TRBJ2-7, with 7 bases fitting TRBD1. Germline values: CDR1 KGHSH, CDR2 LQKENI. Trimming cost V 6 bases and J 0 bases; bases outside gene matches: 2. The CDR3 consists of 13 residues.

This clone was counted between two and nine times. The chain joins TRBV4-3 to TRBJ2-3; 8 bases align to TRBD2. Germline V gives CDR1 LGHNA, CDR2 YSLEER. CDR3 size: 15 residues. The trim removed 4 bases at V and 0 bases at J, leaving 3 bases unmatched. The CDR3 region is CASSLSGASTDTQYF. Here the CDR3 DNA reads TGCGCCAGCAGCCTTAGCGGGGCCAGCACAGATACGCAGTATTTT.

This clone has just a few counts. The rearrangement joins TRBV27 to TRBJ2-3; D remains unclear. CDR3 size: 16 residues. V lost 3 bases and J lost 0, with 13 bases in between. Per the germline V gene, CDR1 is MNHEY and CDR2 is SMNVEV (reference sequence). The CDR3 sequence is CASSFQPRSSTDTQYF. CDR3 sequence (DNA): TGTGCCAGCAGTTTCCAACCCAGATCGAGCACAGATACGCAGTATTTT.

The rearrangement uses TRBV7-2 and TRBJ2-7; weak D call: TRBD2 (5 bases). Germline V gives CDR1 SGHTA, CDR2 FQGNSA. The CDR3 length is 15 residues. The V and J ends lost 1 base and 3 bases respectively, with 13 bases between them. DNA for the CDR3: TGTGCCAGCAGCTTAGAGGTCGGACTGATCTACGAGCAGTACTTC. Translated, it gives CASSLEVGLIYEQYF.

The sample holds a few counts of this clone. The gene calls are TRBV12-5 and TRBJ1-5, with D perhaps matching TRBD1 (5 bases). Germline V lookup: CDR1 LGHNT, CDR2 FRNRAP. Trimming shortened V by 6 bases and J by 7 bases, and 19 bases separated the two germline ends. The CDR3 consists of 15 residues. The CDR3 reads CASGPDPGERQPQHF. The CDR3 coding sequence is TGTGCTAGTGGCCCAGACCCGGGGGAGAGACAGCCCCAGCATTTT.

V is TRBV6-6 and J is TRBJ2-5, with 8 nucleotides matching TRBD2. Per the germline V gene, CDR1 is MNHNY and CDR2 is SVGAGI (reference sequence). The CDR3 extends over 14 amino acids. J gave up 2 bases and V 7 bases, and 6 bases lay outside the gene matches. This CDR3 reads CASTQSSGQETQYF. In nucleotides, the CDR3 is TGTGCCAGCACCCAATCTAGCGGGCAAGAGACCCAGTACTTC.

V gene TRBV7-9 combines with J gene TRBJ2-5, with D possibly matching TRBD1 (6 bases). Germline assignment: CDR1 SEHNR and CDR2 FQNEAQ (reference sequence). The CDR3 is 12 residues long. The ends were cut back, 11 bases at V and 5 bases at J, with 15 bases in the middle. CDR3 region: CAFSGVLETQYF. The DNA for the CDR3 is TGTGCCTTTTCAGGGGTGTTGGAGACCCAGTACTTC.